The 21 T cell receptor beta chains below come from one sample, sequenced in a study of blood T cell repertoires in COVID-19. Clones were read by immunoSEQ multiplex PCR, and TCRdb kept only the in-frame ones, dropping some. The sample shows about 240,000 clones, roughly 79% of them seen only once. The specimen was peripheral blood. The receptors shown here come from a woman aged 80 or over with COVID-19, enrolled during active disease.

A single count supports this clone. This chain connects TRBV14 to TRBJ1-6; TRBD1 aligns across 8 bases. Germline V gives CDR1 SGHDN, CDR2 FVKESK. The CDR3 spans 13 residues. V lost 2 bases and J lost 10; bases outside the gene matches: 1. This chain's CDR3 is CASSQTGGSPLHF. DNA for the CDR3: TGTGCCAGCAGCCAAACAGGGGGATCACCCCTCCACTTT.

The CDR3 protein is CASNPQSTVNTGELFF. In DNA form, the CDR3 reads TGTGCCAGCAACCCACAGTCGACAGTGAACACCGGGGAGCTGTTTTTT. V is TRBV7-3 and J is TRBJ2-2; D possibly corresponds to TRBD1 (5 bases). Germline values: CDR1 SGHTA, CDR2 FQGTGA. The CDR3 is 16 amino acids. Between the trimmed V and J ends, which lost 7 bases and 1 base, there was a span of 16 bases.

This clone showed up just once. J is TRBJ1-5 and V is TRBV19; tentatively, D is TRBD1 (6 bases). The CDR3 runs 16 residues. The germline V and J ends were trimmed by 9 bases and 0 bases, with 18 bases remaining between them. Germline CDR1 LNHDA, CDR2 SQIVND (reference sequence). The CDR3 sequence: CASQDSLVDSNQPQHF. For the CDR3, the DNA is TGTGCCAGCCAGGACAGTCTAGTAGATAGCAATCAGCCCCAGCATTTT.

The CDR3 nucleotides are TGTGCCAGCAGCTTAGGGTACAGCTCCTACGAGCAGTACTTC. This codes for CASSLGYSSYEQYF. The V gene is TRBV11-2, the J gene TRBJ2-7; no definite D call. CDR1 and CDR2 from the germline V gene are SGHAT and FQNNGV. The CDR3 sequence is 14 residues long. Trimming removed 1 base at V and 0 bases at J, with 7 bases between.

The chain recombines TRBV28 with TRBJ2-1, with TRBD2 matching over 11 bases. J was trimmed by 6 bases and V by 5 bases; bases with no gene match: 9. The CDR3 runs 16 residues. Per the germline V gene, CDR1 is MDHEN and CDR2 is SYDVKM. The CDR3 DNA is TGTGCCAGCAGTACCTCGGGACTAGCGGTACGCAATGAGCAGTTCTTC. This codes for CASSTSGLAVRNEQFF.

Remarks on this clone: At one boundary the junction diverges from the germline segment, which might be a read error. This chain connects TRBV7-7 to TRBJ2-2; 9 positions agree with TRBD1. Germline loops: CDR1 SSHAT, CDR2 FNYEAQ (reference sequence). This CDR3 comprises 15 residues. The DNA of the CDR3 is TGTGCTAGCAGACACGGGACAGGGTGGACCGGGGAGCTGTTTTTT. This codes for CASRHGTGWTGELFF. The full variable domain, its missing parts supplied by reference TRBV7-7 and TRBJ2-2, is GAGVSQSPRYKVTKRGQDVTLRCDPISSHATLYWYQQALGQGPEFLTYFNYEAQPDKSGLPSDRFSAERPEGSISTLTIQRTEQRDSAMYRCASRHGTGWTGELFFGEGSRLTVL.

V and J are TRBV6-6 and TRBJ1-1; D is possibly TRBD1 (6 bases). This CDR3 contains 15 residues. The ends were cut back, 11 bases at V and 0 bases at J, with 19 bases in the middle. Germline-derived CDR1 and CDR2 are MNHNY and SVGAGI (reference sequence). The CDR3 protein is CASRGWGRMNTEAFF. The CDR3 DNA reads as TGTGCCTCAAGGGGTTGGGGGCGCATGAACACTGAAGCTTTCTTT.

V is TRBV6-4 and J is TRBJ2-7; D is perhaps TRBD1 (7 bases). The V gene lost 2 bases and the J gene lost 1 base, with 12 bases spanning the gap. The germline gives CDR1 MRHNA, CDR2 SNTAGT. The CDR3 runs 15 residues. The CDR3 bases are TGTGCCAGCAGTGACCCAGGGGGAGGTTCCTACGAGCAGTACTTC. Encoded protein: CASSDPGGGSYEQYF.

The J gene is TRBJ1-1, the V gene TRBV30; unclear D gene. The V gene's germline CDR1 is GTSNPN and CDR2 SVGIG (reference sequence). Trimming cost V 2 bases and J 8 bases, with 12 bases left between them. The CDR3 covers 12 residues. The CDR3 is CAWSKPEAEAFF. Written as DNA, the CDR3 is TGTGCCTGGAGTAAACCGGAGGCCGAAGCTTTCTTT.

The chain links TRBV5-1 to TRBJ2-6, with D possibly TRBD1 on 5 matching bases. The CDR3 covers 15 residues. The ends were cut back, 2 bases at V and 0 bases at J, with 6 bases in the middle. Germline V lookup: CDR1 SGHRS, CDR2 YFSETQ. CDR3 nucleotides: TGCGCCAGCAGCTTTGACAGCTCTGGGGCCAACGTCCTGACTTTC. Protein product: CASSFDSSGANVLTF.

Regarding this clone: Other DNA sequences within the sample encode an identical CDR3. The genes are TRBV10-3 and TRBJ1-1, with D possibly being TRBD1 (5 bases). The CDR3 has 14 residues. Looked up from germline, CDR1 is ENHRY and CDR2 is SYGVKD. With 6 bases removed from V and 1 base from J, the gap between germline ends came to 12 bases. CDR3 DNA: TGTGCCATCAGCGTCGGCGGGGCGAACACTGAAGCTTTCTTT. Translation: CAISVGGANTEAFF.

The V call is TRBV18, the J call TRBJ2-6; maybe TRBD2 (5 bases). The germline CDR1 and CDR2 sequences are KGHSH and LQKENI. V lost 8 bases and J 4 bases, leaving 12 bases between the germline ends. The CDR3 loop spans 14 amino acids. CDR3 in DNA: TGTGCCAGCCCAGACGGGGTAGGGGCCAACGTCCTGACTTTC. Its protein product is CASPDGVGANVLTF.

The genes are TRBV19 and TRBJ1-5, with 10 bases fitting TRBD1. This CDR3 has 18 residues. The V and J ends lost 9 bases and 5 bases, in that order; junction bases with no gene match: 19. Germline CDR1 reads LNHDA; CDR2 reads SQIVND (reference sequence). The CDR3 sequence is CASTKVGQGVFPDQPQHF. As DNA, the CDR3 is TGTGCCAGCACGAAGGTAGGACAGGGGGTTTTCCCCGATCAGCCCCAGCATTTT.

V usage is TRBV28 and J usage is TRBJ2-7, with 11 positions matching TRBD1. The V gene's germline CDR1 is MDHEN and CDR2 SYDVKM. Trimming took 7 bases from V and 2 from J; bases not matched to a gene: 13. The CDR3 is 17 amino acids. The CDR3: CASTLMGGQGGTYEQYF. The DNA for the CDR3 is TGTGCCAGCACCCTGATGGGGGGACAGGGGGGTACCTACGAGCAGTACTTC. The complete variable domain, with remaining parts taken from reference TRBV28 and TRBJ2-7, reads DVKVTQSSRYLVKRTGEKVFLECVQDMDHENMFWYRQDPGLGLRLIYFSYDVKMKEKGDIPEGYSVSREKKERFSLILESASTNQTSMYLCASTLMGGQGGTYEQYFGPGTRLTVT.

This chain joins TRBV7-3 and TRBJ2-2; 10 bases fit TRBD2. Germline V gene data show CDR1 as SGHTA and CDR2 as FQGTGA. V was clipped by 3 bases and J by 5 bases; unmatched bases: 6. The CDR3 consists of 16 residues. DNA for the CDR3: TGTGCCAGCAGCTTGTCTAGCGGGAGTGCAACCGGGGAGCTGTTTTTT. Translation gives CASSLSSGSATGELFF.

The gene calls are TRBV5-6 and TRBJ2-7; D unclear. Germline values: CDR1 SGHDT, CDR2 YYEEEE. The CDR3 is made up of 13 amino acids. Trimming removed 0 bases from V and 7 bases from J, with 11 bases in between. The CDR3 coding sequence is TGTGCCAGCAGCTTGGGCGCCCTGAATGAGCAGTACTTC. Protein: CASSLGALNEQYF.

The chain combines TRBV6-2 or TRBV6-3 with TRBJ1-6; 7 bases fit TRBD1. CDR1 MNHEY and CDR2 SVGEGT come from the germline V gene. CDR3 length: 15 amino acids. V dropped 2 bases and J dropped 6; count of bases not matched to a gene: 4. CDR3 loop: CASSYVGTANSPLHF. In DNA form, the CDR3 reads TGTGCCAGCAGTTACGTCGGGACAGCTAATTCACCCCTCCACTTT.

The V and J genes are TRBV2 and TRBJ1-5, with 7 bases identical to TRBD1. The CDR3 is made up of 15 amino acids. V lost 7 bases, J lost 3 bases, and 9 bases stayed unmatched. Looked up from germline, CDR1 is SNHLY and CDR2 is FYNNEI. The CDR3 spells CASTQTGSPNQPQHF. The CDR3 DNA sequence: TGTGCCAGCACACAGACAGGGTCGCCCAATCAGCCCCAGCATTTT.

The CDR3 nucleotides read TGTGCCAGCAGCCCTGGACAGGGGACTGGCTACACCTTC. Encoded protein: CASSPGQGTGYTF. The rearrangement joins TRBV3-1 (or the pseudogene TRBV3-2) to TRBJ1-2, with TRBD1 matching over 9 bases. The CDR3 length is 13 residues. J was trimmed by 7 bases and V by 4 bases; bases with no gene match: 4. The germline V gene encodes CDR1 LGHDT and CDR2 YNNKEL (reference sequence).

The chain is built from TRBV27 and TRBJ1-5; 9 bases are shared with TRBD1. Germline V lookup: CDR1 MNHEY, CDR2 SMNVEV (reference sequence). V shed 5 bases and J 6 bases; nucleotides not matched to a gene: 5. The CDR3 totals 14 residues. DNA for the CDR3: TGTGCCAGCAGTCGTACAGGGGGCGGTCAGCCCCAGCATTTT. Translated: CASSRTGGGQPQHF.

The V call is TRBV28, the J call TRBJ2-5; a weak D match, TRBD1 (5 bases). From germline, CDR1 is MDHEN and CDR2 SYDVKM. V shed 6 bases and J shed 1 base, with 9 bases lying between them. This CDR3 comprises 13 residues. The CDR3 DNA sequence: TGTGCCAGCAGGGGGCCAGCCCAAGAGACCCAGTACTTC. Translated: CASRGPAQETQYF.